This T cell receptor beta chain was found in a study of prognosis after radiotherapy for stage I lung cancer. Across the study: Radiotherapy took the form of SBRT (3 to 5 fractions) with a biologically effective dose of at least 100 Gy. Findings and caveats of the study: Medians of roughly 10,000 versus 7,000 showed unique TCR clone counts falling after stereotactic body radiation therapy. Diminished Shannon entropy following stereotactic body radiation therapy characterized patients who developed distant metastases.

With regard to this clonotype: As yet, its antigen is unknown. At one end, the junction sequence differs from germline, possibly due to a read error.

From genomic DNA, TCR beta CDR3 was amplified by two-round multiplex PCR. Used in first-round PCR were primers specific to each TRBV and TRBJ gene. TCRdb re-derived calls from the multiplex PCR reads in MiXCR, one entry per CDR3 protein. The table shows fewer than 20,000 distinct CDR3 sequences, with 44% occurring only once. Two sampling time points were used, and roughly 6.2 milliliters of peripheral blood were drawn at each. The CDR3 runs 16 residues. Per germline, CDR1 KGHDR and CDR2 SFDVKD. This specimen was PBMCs, taken before or after stereotactic body radiation therapy (not recorded which). The chain has TRBV24-1 and TRBJ2-1; D not certain. The sequence came from a donor over 45 with non-small cell lung cancer. CDR3 sequence: CATSDPTDSQENERFF. The CDR3 region has the DNA TGTGCCACCAGTGACCCGACCGATTCCCAGGAAAATGAGCGGTTCTTC.